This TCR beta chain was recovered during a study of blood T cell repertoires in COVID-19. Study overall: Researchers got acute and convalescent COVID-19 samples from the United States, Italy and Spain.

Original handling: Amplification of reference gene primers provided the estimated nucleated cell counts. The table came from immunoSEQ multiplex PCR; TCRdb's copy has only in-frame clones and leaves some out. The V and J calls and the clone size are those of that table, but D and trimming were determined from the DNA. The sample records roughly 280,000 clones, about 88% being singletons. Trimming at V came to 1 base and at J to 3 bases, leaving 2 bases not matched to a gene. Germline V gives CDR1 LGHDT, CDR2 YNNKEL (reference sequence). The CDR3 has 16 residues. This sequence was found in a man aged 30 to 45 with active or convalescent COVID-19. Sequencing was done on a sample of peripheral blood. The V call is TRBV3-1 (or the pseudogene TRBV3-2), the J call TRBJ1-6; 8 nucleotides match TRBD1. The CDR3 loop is CASSQGQGLYNSPLHF. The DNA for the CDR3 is TGTGCCAGCAGCCAAGGACAGGGGCTCTATAATTCACCCCTCCACTTT.